This T cell receptor beta chain was captured in a study of cytomegalovirus exposure and HLA in healthy donors. The donors were members of the roughly 130-subject validation cohort (separate from the approximately 670-subject first cohort). About this clone: Its antigen is unidentified.

Study observations and caveats: Most TCR sequences showed up rarely, but some public TCRs showed up in many donors. A subsequent analysis found that TCR clusters from the first cohort also tended to co-occur in the 120 validation repertoires, with 90% to 95% of cluster scores above 0.

Some clones are missing from TCRdb's copy, which holds only in-frame ones; the method was immunoSEQ multiplex PCR. The sample gives approximately 200,000 clones, about 86% of which show up once; about 2.7% is in the top ten. Germline V lookup: CDR1 MDHEN, CDR2 SYDVKM. V shed 7 bases and J 4 bases; nucleotides not matched to a gene: 10. There are 15 residues in the CDR3. The TCR originated in a woman younger than 30 in good health and CMV-seronegative. The V call is TRBV28, the J call TRBJ2-1, with TRBD2 matching over 7 bases. Input material: PBMCs. The CDR3 bases are TGTGCCAGCAACCCGGGGGGAGGGCCGTACAATGAGCAGTTCTTC. It yields the protein CASNPGGGPYNEQFF.